Sequencing of this TCR beta chain was carried out in a study of human T cells and chemical hapten exposure. The ends were cut back, 0 bases at V and 8 bases at J, with 17 bases in the middle. Per the germline V gene, CDR1 is SGDLS and CDR2 is YYNGEE. CDR3 length: 16 residues. TCRdb reprocessed the RACE reads via MiXCR and lists one record per CDR3 protein. The sample has around 120,000 distinct CDR3 sequences; about 13% are singletons. As to time point: patch test 1, 2 weeks after DPC sensitization. Treatment indicated: therapeutic diphenylcyclopropenone sensitization with weekly scalp DPC. The rearrangement links TRBV9 to TRBJ2-2; a possible D gene is TRBD2 (6 bases). The sequences come from whole blood, collected in connection with sensitization to the hapten diphenylcyclopropenone (DPC). This receptor was taken from a man between 18 and 35 years old with alopecia areata. Some clones in this sample may be carry-over from other donors' samples. CDR3: CASSVGLESGLGELFF. DNA of the CDR3: TGTGCCAGCAGCGTAGGACTAGAATCAGGCTTGGGGGAGCTGTTTTTT.